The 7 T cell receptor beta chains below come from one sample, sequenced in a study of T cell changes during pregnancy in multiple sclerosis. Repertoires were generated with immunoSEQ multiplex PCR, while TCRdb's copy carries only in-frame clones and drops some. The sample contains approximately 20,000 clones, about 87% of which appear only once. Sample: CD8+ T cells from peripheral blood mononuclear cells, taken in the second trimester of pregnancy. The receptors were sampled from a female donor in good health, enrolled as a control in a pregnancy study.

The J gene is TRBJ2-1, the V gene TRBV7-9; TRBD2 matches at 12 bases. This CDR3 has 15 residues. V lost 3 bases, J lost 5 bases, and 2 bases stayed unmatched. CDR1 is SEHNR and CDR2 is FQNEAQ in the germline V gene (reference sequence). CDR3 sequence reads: CASSLLAGGDNEQFF. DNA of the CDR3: TGTGCCAGCAGCTTGCTAGCGGGGGGGGACAATGAGCAGTTCTTC.

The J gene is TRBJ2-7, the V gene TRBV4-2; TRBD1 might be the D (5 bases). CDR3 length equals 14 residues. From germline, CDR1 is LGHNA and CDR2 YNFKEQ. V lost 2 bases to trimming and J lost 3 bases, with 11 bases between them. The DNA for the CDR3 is TGTGCCAGCAGCCAATCGACAGAGAACTACGAGCAGTACTTC. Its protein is CASSQSTENYEQYF.

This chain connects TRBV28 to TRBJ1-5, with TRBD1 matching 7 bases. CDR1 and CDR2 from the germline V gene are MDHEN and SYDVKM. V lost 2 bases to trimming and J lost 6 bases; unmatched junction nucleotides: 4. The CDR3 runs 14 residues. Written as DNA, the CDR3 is TGTGCCAGCAGTTTACCAGGGGGGCGTCAGCCCCAGCATTTT. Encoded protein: CASSLPGGRQPQHF. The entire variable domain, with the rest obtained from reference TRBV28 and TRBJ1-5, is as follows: DVKVTQSSRYLVKRTGEKVFLECVQDMDHENMFWYRQDPGLGLRLIYFSYDVKMKEKGDIPEGYSVSREKKERFSLILESASTNQTSMYLCASSLPGGRQPQHFGDGTRLSIL.

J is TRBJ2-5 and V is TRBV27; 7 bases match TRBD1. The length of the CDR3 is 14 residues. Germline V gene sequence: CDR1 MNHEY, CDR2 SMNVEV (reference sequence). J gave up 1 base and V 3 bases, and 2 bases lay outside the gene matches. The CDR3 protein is CASSFWDSQETQYF. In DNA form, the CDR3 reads TGTGCCAGCAGTTTTTGGGACAGCCAAGAGACCCAGTACTTC.

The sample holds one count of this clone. The CDR3 is CASSDPGVGTEAFF. CDR3 DNA: TGCGCCAGCAGTGATCCGGGGGTTGGCACTGAAGCTTTCTTT. The chain links TRBV10-1 to TRBJ1-1; D possibly corresponds to TRBD1 (5 bases). The CDR3 consists of 14 residues. Germline CDR1 reads WNHNN; CDR2 reads SYGVQD (reference sequence). Trimming removed 3 bases from V and 4 bases from J, with 12 bases in between.

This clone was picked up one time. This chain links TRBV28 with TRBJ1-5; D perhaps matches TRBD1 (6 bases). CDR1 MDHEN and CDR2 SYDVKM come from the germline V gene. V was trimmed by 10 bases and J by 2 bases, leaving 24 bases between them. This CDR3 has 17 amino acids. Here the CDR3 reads CAIAGDIVVGGNQPQHF. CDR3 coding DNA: TGTGCCATCGCAGGGGATATCGTAGTCGGTGGCAATCAGCCCCAGCATTTT.

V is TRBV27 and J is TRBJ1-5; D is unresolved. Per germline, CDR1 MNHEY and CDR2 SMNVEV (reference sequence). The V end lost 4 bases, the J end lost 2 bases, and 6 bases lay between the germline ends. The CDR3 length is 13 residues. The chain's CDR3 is CASSSFGNQPQHF. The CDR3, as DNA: TGTGCCAGCAGTTCCTTCGGCAATCAGCCCCAGCATTTT.